The clone carrying this TCR beta chain was detected a few times. The data were taken from a study of tumor-infiltrating lymphocytes in localized non-small cell lung cancer. Study background: Some samples were collected after neoadjuvant chemotherapy; smokers, never-smokers and several histologies were included.

Data came from immunoSEQ multiplex PCR; TCRdb stores just in-frame clones and leaves some out. The table shows 13,000 to 15,000 clones, with about four fifths occurring only once. The sequenced sample was lung tumor tissue. The clonotype was recovered from a human donor with non-small cell lung cancer.

The CDR3 region has the DNA TGCGCCAGCAGCTTGGCCAGTAAGTCCTACAATGAGCAGTTCTTC. Its protein is CASSLASKSYNEQFF. V is TRBV5-1 and J is TRBJ2-1; no firm D call. The germline gives CDR1 SGHRS, CDR2 YFSETQ. There are 15 residues in the CDR3. The V and J ends lost 0 bases and 1 base respectively, with 8 bases between them.